The 28 T cell receptor beta chains presented below share a single source sample, sequenced in a study of cytomegalovirus exposure and HLA in healthy donors. Both 60 Vbeta primers and 13 Jbeta primers went into the PCR. Profiling relied on immunoSEQ multiplex PCR, and the TCRdb table lists in-frame clones only, not all of them. The table has roughly 150,000 clones, over 60% seen once. Sequenced input: PBMCs. The source is a man aged 25 to 40 in good health and CMV-seronegative.

The table lists this clone with a few counts. The gene calls are TRBV6-1 and TRBJ1-2; 9 bases fit TRBD1. The CDR3 runs 14 residues. Germline CDR1 is MNHNS and CDR2 is SASEGT. The ends lost 3 bases at V and 7 bases at J; junction bases unmatched: 6. The CDR3 protein is CASSEGQGPGGYTF. The CDR3 DNA is TGTGCCAGCAGTGAGGGACAGGGTCCGGGTGGCTACACCTTC.

This rearrangement joins TRBV2 to TRBJ2-7, with TRBD1 identical over 10 bases. This CDR3 contains 15 residues. Germline CDR1 reads SNHLY; CDR2 reads FYNNEI. V shed 3 bases, J shed 4 bases, and the junction held 6 bases outside the gene matches. CDR3 nucleotides: TGTGCCAGCAGTGACCCGGGACAGGGGTTTTACGAGCAGTACTTC. As protein: CASSDPGQGFYEQYF.

This chain joins TRBV11-1 and TRBJ2-5, with 12 bases fitting TRBD2. Germline values: CDR1 SGHAT, CDR2 FQDESV (reference sequence). After removal of 1 base from V and 5 bases from J, the junction contained 2 bases not matched to a gene. The length of the CDR3 is 15 residues. This chain's CDR3 is CASSLGTSGTETQYF. The DNA for the CDR3 is TGTGCCAGCAGCTTAGGGACTAGCGGGACGGAGACCCAGTACTTC.

This chain connects TRBV2 to TRBJ1-5; TRBD1 agrees at 7 bases. Germline CDR1 reads SNHLY; CDR2 reads FYNNEI. The CDR3 extends over 13 amino acids. The CDR3, as DNA: TGTGCTCTAAGCTTGGACAGGAATCAGCCCCAGCATTTT. Encoded protein: CALSLDRNQPQHF. The complete variable domain, with remaining parts taken from reference TRBV2 and TRBJ1-5, reads EPEVTQTPSHQVTQMGQEVILRCVPISNHLYFYWYRQILGQKVEFLVSFYNNEISEKSEIFDDQFSVERPDGSNFTLKIRSTKLEDSAMYFCALSLDRNQPQHFGDGTRLSIL.

V is TRBV13 and J is TRBJ1-1, with 9 bases that match TRBD1. With 5 bases clipped from V and 1 base from J, the junction kept 5 bases outside the gene matches. Germline assignment: CDR1 PRHDT and CDR2 FYEKMQ (reference sequence). The CDR3 extends over 15 amino acids. CDR3 residues: CASSPRDRENTEAFF. DNA of the CDR3: TGTGCCAGCAGCCCTCGGGACAGGGAGAACACTGAAGCTTTCTTT.

This rearrangement joins TRBV10-1 to TRBJ1-6; 10 nucleotides align to TRBD1. CDR3 length: 16 amino acids. The trim removed 4 bases at V and 8 bases at J, leaving 8 bases unmatched. Per germline, CDR1 WNHNN and CDR2 SYGVQD (reference sequence). This CDR3 is CASSVSRDRGDSPLHF. The CDR3 coding sequence is TGCGCCAGCAGTGTGAGCCGGGACAGGGGTGATTCACCCCTCCACTTT.

J is TRBJ2-1 and V is TRBV5-4; 10 positions match TRBD2. The V gene end was trimmed by 4 bases and the J gene end by 2 bases; junction bases not matched to a gene: 9. Germline V gene sequence: CDR1 SGHNT, CDR2 YYREEE (reference sequence). The CDR3 covers 17 residues. The CDR3 bases are TGTGCCAGCAGCCCGGGCCTAGCGGGAGCGGCCTACAATGAGCAGTTCTTC. It codes for CASSPGLAGAAYNEQFF. The full variable domain, its missing parts supplied by reference TRBV5-4 and TRBJ2-1, is ETGVTQSPTHLIKTRGQQVTLRCSSQSGHNTVSWYQQALGQGPQFIFQYYREEENGRGNFPPRFSGLQFPNYSSELNVNALELDDSALYLCASSPGLAGAAYNEQFFGPGTRLTVL.

As to this clone: One end of the junction is discordant with germline, which a read error may explain. V is TRBV7-7 and J is TRBJ2-7; 9 bases agree with TRBD1. The CDR3 runs 16 residues. Germline V gene sequence: CDR1 SSHAT, CDR2 FNYEAQ (reference sequence). CDR3 DNA sequence: TGTGCTAGCAGCACCACATGGGACAGGGCTTCCTACGAGCAGTACTTC. It translates to CASSTTWDRASYEQYF.

This clone was recorded a few times. V gene TRBV7-8 combines with J gene TRBJ2-7; 8 bases are shared with TRBD2. Germline trimming cut 5 bases from V and 2 bases from J; bases unmatched to any gene: 5. The CDR3 length is 14 residues. Germline CDR1 and CDR2: SGHVS and FQNEAQ. CDR3 DNA sequence: TGTGCCAGCAGCAAGCTAGCGGGCCCCTACGAGCAGTACTTC. It encodes CASSKLAGPYEQYF.

The chain combines TRBV9 with TRBJ2-1; maybe TRBD1 (6 bases). V lost 3 bases and J 2 bases, leaving 21 bases between the germline ends. The germline V gene encodes CDR1 SGDLS and CDR2 YYNGEE. The CDR3 covers 18 residues. The CDR3, as DNA: TGTGCCAGCAGCGGACCCTTCAGAGGACAGTCTGCCTACAATGAGCAGTTCTTC. Translation: CASSGPFRGQSAYNEQFF.

Only one count was recorded for this clone. The chain carries TRBV4-2 and TRBJ2-1; 9 positions agree with TRBD2. The J segment lost 4 bases and the V segment lost 4 bases, leaving 8 bases of the junction unmatched. The CDR3 is 16 residues long. The germline CDR1 and CDR2 sequences are LGHNA and YNFKEQ. The CDR3 is CASSPQTSGNYNEQFF. The CDR3 coding sequence is TGTGCCAGCAGCCCCCAGACTAGCGGAAATTACAATGAGCAGTTCTTC.

A few counts support this clone. This chain joins TRBV30 and TRBJ1-2; perhaps TRBD1 as D (5 bases). The CDR3 sequence is 13 residues long. Between the trimmed V and J ends, which lost 0 bases and 4 bases, there was a span of 9 bases. Germline values: CDR1 GTSNPN, CDR2 SVGIG (reference sequence). CDR3 loop: CAWSVITGYGYTF. The CDR3 nucleotides are TGTGCCTGGAGTGTTATTACAGGCTATGGCTACACCTTC.

The CDR3 bases are TGTGCCAGCAGCTTGGGCGGGACAGGTCCTAGGCCTGAAGCTTTCTTT. This translates into CASSLGGTGPRPEAFF. This rearrangement joins TRBV5-4 to TRBJ1-1; 8 bases align to TRBD1. The CDR3 covers 16 residues. The V segment lost 0 bases and the J segment 6 bases; nucleotides outside the gene matches: 10. Germline values: CDR1 SGHNT, CDR2 YYREEE (reference sequence).

In its sample, this clone was seen a few times. The J gene is TRBJ1-1, the V gene TRBV29-1, with D uncertain. CDR3 length: 13 amino acids. Trimming cost V 4 bases and J 0 bases, with 9 bases left between them. Looked up from germline, CDR1 is SQVTM and CDR2 is ANQGSEA. The CDR3 region is CSVAYSMNTEAFF. As DNA, the CDR3 is TGCAGCGTTGCGTACAGCATGAACACTGAAGCTTTCTTT.

The sample holds a few counts of this clone. The J gene is TRBJ2-7, the V gene TRBV28, with 7 bases fitting TRBD2. The CDR3 loop spans 13 amino acids. The trim removed 5 bases at V and 2 bases at J, leaving 3 bases unmatched. CDR1 and CDR2 (germline): MDHEN, SYDVKM. CDR3 in amino acids: CASSRGSPYEQYF. The CDR3 DNA reads as TGTGCCAGCAGTCGCGGGAGCCCCTACGAGCAGTACTTC.

The chain has TRBV10-2 and TRBJ2-7; 11 nucleotides agree with TRBD2. The V and J ends lost 6 bases and 2 bases, in that order; junction bases with no gene match: 0. Germline CDR1 is WSHSY and CDR2 is SAAADI. CDR3 length equals 13 residues. In DNA, the CDR3 is TGCGCCAGCAGGACTAGCGGGACCTACGAGCAGTACTTC. Encoded protein: CASRTSGTYEQYF.

The chain combines TRBV6-1 with TRBJ2-1; 10 nucleotides align to TRBD2. The CDR3 totals 16 residues. The trim removed 2 bases at V and 4 bases at J, leaving 5 bases unmatched. Per the germline V gene, CDR1 is MNHNS and CDR2 is SASEGT. CDR3 in DNA: TGTGCCAGCAGTGAACAGCGGACTAGCGGTTACAATGAGCAGTTCTTC. It yields the protein CASSEQRTSGYNEQFF.

The V gene is TRBV11-2, the J gene TRBJ2-1; TRBD2 aligns across 7 bases. The ends lost 1 base at V and 4 bases at J; junction bases unmatched: 1. The CDR3 covers 14 residues. Germline CDR1 SGHAT, CDR2 FQNNGV. CDR3 loop: CASSLAGGYNEQFF. The DNA for the CDR3 is TGTGCCAGCAGCTTAGCGGGAGGATACAATGAGCAGTTCTTC. Looking up the rest from reference TRBV11-2 and TRBJ2-1 gives the full variable domain: EAGVAQSPRYKIIEKRQSVAFWCNPISGHATLYWYQQILGQGPKLLIQFQNNGVVDDSQLPKDRFSAERLKGVDSTLKIQPAKLEDSAVYLCASSLAGGYNEQFFGPGTRLTVL.

CDR3 region: CASSYRREAADTQYF. The CDR3 DNA reads TGTGCCAGCAGTTATCGACGGGAGGCGGCAGATACGCAGTATTTT. The rearrangement uses TRBV6-6 and TRBJ2-3; TRBD2 matches 7 bases. CDR1 MNHNY and CDR2 SVGAGI come from the germline V gene (reference sequence). Trimming at V came to 3 bases and at J to 4 bases, leaving 7 bases not matched to a gene. This CDR3 is 15 amino acids long.

The rearrangement uses TRBV5-3 and TRBJ2-7; D is unclear. TRBV5-3 is annotated as an ORF whose role is uncertain. The V end was cut by 0 bases, the J end by 5 bases, with 15 bases between. This CDR3 spans 15 amino acids. In DNA form, the CDR3 reads TGTGCCAGAAGCTTGGCCCGGAGACGTGTCCACGAGCAGTACTTC. Translating it yields CARSLARRRVHEQYF.

J is TRBJ2-3 and V is TRBV29-1, with a weak D call TRBD2 (6 bases). V was shortened by 4 bases and J by 0 bases, with 17 bases between the two germline ends. The CDR3 has 16 residues. The germline gives CDR1 SQVTM, CDR2 ANQGSEA. The CDR3 here is CSVASAGWVSTDTQYF. Written as DNA, the CDR3 is TGCAGCGTTGCTTCCGCGGGGTGGGTAAGCACAGATACGCAGTATTTT.

V and J are TRBV27 and TRBJ1-1, with 7 bases aligning to TRBD1. The V and J ends lost 5 bases and 3 bases, in that order; junction bases with no gene match: 6. The CDR3 is 14 amino acids. Germline CDR1 is MNHEY and CDR2 is SMNVEV (reference sequence). CDR3 in amino acids: CASSRQGPYTEAFF. The CDR3 DNA sequence: TGTGCCAGCAGTAGACAGGGCCCTTACACTGAAGCTTTCTTT.

V gene TRBV30 combines with J gene TRBJ1-1; TRBD1 might be the D (5 bases). This CDR3 has 14 amino acids. Germline CDR1 and CDR2: GTSNPN and SVGIG (reference sequence). Trimming left V 0 bases short and J 2 bases short, with 10 bases between. The DNA for the CDR3 is TGTGCCTGGAGTGTAGGGACTCTAAACACTGAAGCTTTCTTT. This gives the protein CAWSVGTLNTEAFF.

The chain employs TRBV27 and TRBJ2-7, with D perhaps matching TRBD1 (5 bases). This CDR3 contains 14 residues. Trimming removed 3 bases at V and 9 bases at J, with 18 bases between. The V gene's germline CDR1 is MNHEY and CDR2 SMNVEV (reference sequence). In DNA form, the CDR3 reads TGTGCCAGCAGTTTCTCGACAGAACCTACGCCGCAGTACTTC. It yields the protein CASSFSTEPTPQYF.

V and J are TRBV30 and TRBJ2-3, with 8 bases identical to TRBD2. This CDR3 is 12 amino acids long. V shed 5 bases and J 5 bases; nucleotides not matched to a gene: 3. Germline V gene data show CDR1 as GTSNPN and CDR2 as SVGIG (reference sequence). CDR3: CAWGAGVDTQYF. The CDR3 DNA follows: TGTGCCTGGGGAGCGGGAGTAGATACGCAGTATTTT.

The chain employs TRBV2 and TRBJ2-5; D call uncertain. The J call may be wrong; the DNA end is better matched by TRBJ2-7. Germline CDR1 SNHLY, CDR2 FYNNEI. The CDR3 consists of 11 residues. CDR3 residues: CASSGMYEQYF. CDR3 DNA: TGTGCCAGCAGTGGAATGTACGAGCAGTACTTC.

This chain uses TRBV7-8 with TRBJ2-7, with D possibly being TRBD1 (6 bases). There are 17 residues in the CDR3. In germline, CDR1 is SGHVS, CDR2 FQNEAQ. The V end was cut by 1 base, the J end by 3 bases, with 19 bases between. In DNA, the CDR3 is TGTGCCAGCAGCTTAGGGGCCGCATGGCAAGGGGGCTACGAGCAGTACTTC. This encodes CASSLGAAWQGGYEQYF.

The chain employs TRBV4-1 and TRBJ2-7; no definite D call. The CDR3 spans 13 residues. Trimming pared 0 bases from V and 12 bases from J, leaving 15 bases between. In germline, CDR1 is MGHRA, CDR2 YSYEKL. The CDR3 DNA reads TGCGCCAGCAGCCAAGAAGCAGGTTTTTACTCGTACTTC. Encoded protein: CASSQEAGFYSYF.